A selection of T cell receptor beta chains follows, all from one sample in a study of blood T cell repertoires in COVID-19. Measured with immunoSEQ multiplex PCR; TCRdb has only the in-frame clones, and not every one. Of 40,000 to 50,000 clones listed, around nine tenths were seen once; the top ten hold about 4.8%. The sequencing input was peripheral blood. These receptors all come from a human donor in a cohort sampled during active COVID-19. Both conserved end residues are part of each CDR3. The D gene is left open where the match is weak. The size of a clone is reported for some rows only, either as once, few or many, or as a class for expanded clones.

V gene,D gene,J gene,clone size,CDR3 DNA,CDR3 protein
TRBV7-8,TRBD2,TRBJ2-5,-,TGTGCCAGCAGCTTAGGAACGGGAGGACAAGAGACCCAGTACTTC,CASSLGTGGQETQYF
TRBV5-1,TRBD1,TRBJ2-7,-,TGCGCCAGCAGCTCGCAGGAAACAGGGGGCGCGGTGCAGTACTTC,CASSSQETGGAVQYF
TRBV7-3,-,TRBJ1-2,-,TGTGCCAGCAGCTCTACGTCGATGAACTATGGCTACACCTTC,CASSSTSMNYGYTF
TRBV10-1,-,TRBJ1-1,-,TGCGCCAGCAGTGAGTCCCCGGGCACTGAAGCTTTCTTT,CASSESPGTEAFF
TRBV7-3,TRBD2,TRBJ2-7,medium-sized,TGTGCCAGCAGCTTTGGGGGAGGGTACGAGCAGTACTTC,CASSFGGGYEQYF
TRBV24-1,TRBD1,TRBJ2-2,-,TGTGCCACCTCCAGACAGGGGATAACCGGGGAGCTGTTTTTT,CATSRQGITGELFF
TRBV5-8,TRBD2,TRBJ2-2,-,TGTGCCAGCAGATACCCCGGGGTAGCGGGACTCACCGGGGAGCTGTTTTTT,CASRYPGVAGLTGELFF
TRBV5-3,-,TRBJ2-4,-,TGTGCCAGAAGCTTGGTTGAGGCGTGGACAGTAAAAGCCAAAAACATTCAGTACTTC,CARSLVEAWTVKAKNIQYF
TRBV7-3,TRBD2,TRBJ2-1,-,TGTGCCAGCAGCATAGGACTAGCGGGTAATGAGCAGTTCTTC,CASSIGLAGNEQFF
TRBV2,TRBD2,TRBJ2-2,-,TGTGCCAGCAGCACTAGACTAGCGCCAAACACCGGGGAGCTGTTTTTT,CASSTRLAPNTGELFF
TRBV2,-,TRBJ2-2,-,TGTGCCAGCAGTGGTAACAGACAACCCGGGGAGCTGTTTTTT,CASSGNRQPGELFF
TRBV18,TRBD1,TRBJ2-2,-,TGTGCCAGCTCACCCGGACAGGGGGTGACCGGGGAGCTGTTTTTT,CASSPGQGVTGELFF
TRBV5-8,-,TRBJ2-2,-,TGTGCCAGCAGCTTCCCTCGGACACCTCATCGGGAGCTGTTTTTT,CASSFPRTPHRELFF
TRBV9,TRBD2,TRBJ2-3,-,TGTGCCAGCAGCGTAAGAGCTAGCGGGAAAGGGGTAGATACGCAGTATTTT,CASSVRASGKGVDTQYF
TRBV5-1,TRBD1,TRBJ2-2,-,TGCGCCAGCAGCCTAAGGACAGGGTCGGCCGGGGAGCTGTTTTTT,CASSLRTGSAGELFF
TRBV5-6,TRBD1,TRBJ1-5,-,TGTGCCAGCAGCTTAGGACAGGGTGATCAGCCCCAGCATTTT,CASSLGQGDQPQHF
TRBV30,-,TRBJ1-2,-,TGTGCCGGGTACTCGGGACTCTCAAACTATGGCTACACCTTC,CAGYSGLSNYGYTF
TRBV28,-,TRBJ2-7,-,TGTGCCAGCAGTCTATCGGTCCCCTACGAGCAGTACTTC,CASSLSVPYEQYF
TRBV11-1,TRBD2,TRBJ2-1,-,TGTGCCAGCAGCTTAGCCGGGACTAGGAGGAAGACCTACAATGAGCAGTTCTTC,CASSLAGTRRKTYNEQFF
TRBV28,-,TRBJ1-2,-,TGTGCCAGCACCTTGACAGGTTATGGCTACACCTTC,CASTLTGYGYTF
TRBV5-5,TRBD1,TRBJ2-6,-,TGTGCCAGCAGCCCCGGGACAGGGAGGGGAGGGGCCAACGTCCTGACTTTC,CASSPGTGRGGANVLTF
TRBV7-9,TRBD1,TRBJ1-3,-,TGTGCCAGCAGCTTAGGAGGTGGGACAGGGAGAAACACCATATATTTT,CASSLGGGTGRNTIYF
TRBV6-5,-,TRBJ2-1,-,TGTGCCAGCAACCGGGGGTCCTACAATGAGCAGTTCTTC,CASNRGSYNEQFF
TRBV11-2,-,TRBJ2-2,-,TGTGCCAGCAGCTTAGGGTACAGCGGGGAGCTGTTTTTT,CASSLGYSGELFF
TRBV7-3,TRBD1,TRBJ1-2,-,TGTGCCAGCAGCTGGACGGACAGGGGCATCTATGGCTACACCTTC,CASSWTDRGIYGYTF
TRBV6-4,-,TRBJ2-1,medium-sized,TGTGCCAGCAGTGACTCGGAGGGCGTAAATGAGCAGTTCTTC,CASSDSEGVNEQFF
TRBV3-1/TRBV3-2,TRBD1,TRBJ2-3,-,TGTGCCAGCAGCCAAGAAGAAAAAGGGGGCATAGATACGCAGTATTTT,CASSQEEKGGIDTQYF
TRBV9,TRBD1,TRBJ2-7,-,TGTGCCAGCAGCCCTAAGAAGGGGACAGGGGGCTACGAGCAGTACTTC,CASSPKKGTGGYEQYF
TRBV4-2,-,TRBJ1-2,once,TGTGCCAGCAGCCAATTACGCGAAGCTAACTATGGCTACACCTTC,CASSQLREANYGYTF
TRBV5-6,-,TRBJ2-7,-,TGTGCCAGCAGCTCGGTGGCGGGGTTCGGCTACGAGCAGTACTTC,CASSSVAGFGYEQYF
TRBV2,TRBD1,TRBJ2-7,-,TGTGCCAGCAGTAGGGACAGGGAGATGGGCGAGCAGTACTTC,CASSRDREMGEQYF
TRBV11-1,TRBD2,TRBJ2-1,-,TGTGCCAGCAGTACGGGACTAGTTGTCTCCTACAATGAGCAGTTCTTC,CASSTGLVVSYNEQFF